This T cell receptor (beta chain) was documented in a study of T cell responses to AZD1222 COVID-19 vaccine (dated by TCRdb to the early 2020s). Concerning the study at large: TCR sequencing covered 233 trial participants: approximately 200 given two doses of AZD1222 and 26 given two doses of MenACWY control vaccine. Trial participants were enrolled into age subgroups of 18-55, 56-69 and 70-plus years, which contained about 150, 28 and 57 TCR-sequenced participants, respectively.

This clone was picked up a small number of times. The antigen it binds to is not known. Base quality data are lacking; no much larger clone is found one base away. From its cysteine to its phenylalanine, the CDR3 spans 12 amino acids. The entry retains the CDR3 DNA only, 36 bases that are in frame from base 1. According to the germline V gene, CDR1 reads MGHRA and CDR2 reads YSYEKL. V was cut back by 0 bases and J by 8 bases, leaving a gap of 7 bases between them. Overall study outcomes, separate from this receptor: Most participants were white British and females outnumbered males, and the authors suggested that clonal diversity may have been underestimated. Reportedly, almost half of the unique spike-specific TCRs recognized epitopes lying outside the regions that are mutated in the B.1.351 and B.1.1.7 variants. Vaccine-associated CD4 TCRs spanned the whole spike protein, with dominant responses in regions 160-218 and 743-854. Spike-specific TCR breadth and depth rose significantly after two AZD1222 doses compared with day 0 and with MenACWY recipients. The 56-69-year group was small, and its depth increase did not reach significance, likely because of low power. Because no samples from the day 14 peak response were available, repertoires could be characterized only after the peak T cell response. Only a handful of AZD1222 recipients were SARS-CoV-2 seropositive at baseline, limiting conclusions about previously exposed vaccinees.

The CDR3 regions of human TCRbeta chains were analyzed by immunosequencing. The published analysis was carried out like this. Repertoire TCRs were matched against a reference library of SARS-CoV-2-specific TCRs generated with the MIRA antigen-specificity platform. Breadth was defined as the fraction of unique TCRs that were SARS-CoV-2-associated. Depth was defined as the fraction of total T cells that were SARS-CoV-2-associated. Using the MIRA data, each spike-specific TCR was assigned both to the spike region to which the TCR was reactive and to a CD4 or CD8 class. Log10-transformed breadth and depth values were compared by one-way ANOVA with Sidak's multiple comparisons tests. Sourced from immuneACCESS, this table was stored by TCRdb with only in-frame sequences that have V and J called. A share of the clones is absent; for the studies checked, an unresolved V gene accounts for under half, and the remainder has no known explanation. V, J and clone size derive from that table, while D and trimming were established from the DNA sequence. The sample table holds roughly 200,000 clones, of which more than 90% were seen once. The ten top clones hold about 4% of the sample.

The sample's time point label, decoded: about 28 days (+/-7) after the second vaccine dose. The treatment or condition label, read with the paper, signifies: meningococcal conjugate vaccine given as trial control. Vaccinee samples were obtained from the UK trials COV001 and COV002, which included a single-blind randomized controlled phase 2/3 trial of AZD1222 (ChAdOx1 nCoV-19) in healthy adults. For TCRbeta chain sequencing, PBMC samples from trial participants were taken at day 0 and at day 28 after the second dose. This chain is built from TRBV4-1 and TRBJ1-2, with no D gene named confidently. The sequence came from an adult who received the MenACWY meningococcal vaccine as a control. Specimen: peripheral blood, collected 28 days after the second dose of the MenACWY control vaccine. CDR3 protein: CASSQDRWGYTF. The nucleotides are TGCGCCAGCAGCCAAGACCGTTGGGGCTACACCTTC.